The 7 T cell receptor beta chains given below trace back to one sample, sequenced in a study of blood T cell repertoires in COVID-19. Generated by immunoSEQ multiplex PCR, the TCRdb table keeps only in-frame clones and is missing some. The sample consists of 400,000 or so clones, 70% to 90% of them appearing once. Material for sequencing was peripheral blood. The receptors come from a human donor in a cohort sampled during active COVID-19.

This rearrangement joins TRBV19 to TRBJ1-5; 8 bases are shared with TRBD1. The CDR3 contains 16 residues. In germline, CDR1 is LNHDA, CDR2 SQIVND (reference sequence). Losses at the gene ends were 4 bases for V and 0 bases for J; bases not matched to a gene: 5. CDR3 nucleotide sequence: TGTGCCAGTAGTAGGGGACAGGATGTTAGCAATCAGCCCCAGCATTTT. Its protein product is CASSRGQDVSNQPQHF.

CDR3 sequence: CASSPTGATYEQYF. The DNA for the CDR3 is TGCGCCAGCAGCCCAACTGGGGCAACCTACGAGCAGTACTTC. The V call is TRBV5-1, the J call TRBJ2-7; D perhaps matches TRBD1 (5 bases). The CDR3 extends over 14 amino acids. Trimming left V 4 bases short and J 2 bases short, with 13 bases between. Looked up from germline, CDR1 is SGHRS and CDR2 is YFSETQ.

The chain has TRBV28 and TRBJ1-5; D is unclear. The V end was cut by 6 bases, the J end by 5 bases, with 14 bases between. Per germline, CDR1 MDHEN and CDR2 SYDVKM. The CDR3 is 14 amino acids. CDR3: CASSKNQVDQPQHF. The CDR3 bases are TGTGCCAGCAGCAAAAACCAGGTGGATCAGCCCCAGCATTTT.

The rearrangement joins TRBV27 to TRBJ2-7; 7 bases fit TRBD1. V dropped 4 bases and J dropped 6; count of bases not matched to a gene: 18. CDR3 length equals 17 residues. Germline CDR1 reads MNHEY; CDR2 reads SMNVEV (reference sequence). CDR3 residues: CASSSPQGVRDRTEQYF. CDR3 nucleotide sequence: TGTGCCAGCAGTTCCCCCCAGGGGGTTAGGGACAGAACCGAGCAGTACTTC.

This chain uses TRBV7-9 with TRBJ2-3; 9 nucleotides align to TRBD2. Per the germline V gene, CDR1 is SEHNR and CDR2 is FQNEAQ (reference sequence). V gave up 5 bases and J gave up 2 bases; unmatched junction bases: 5. This CDR3 spans 15 amino acids. The CDR3 loop is CASSASSGNTDTQYF. Here the CDR3 DNA reads TGTGCCAGCAGCGCGTCTAGCGGGAACACAGATACGCAGTATTTT.

V and J are TRBV3-1 (or the pseudogene TRBV3-2) and TRBJ2-2; TRBD2 agrees at 7 bases. The CDR3 runs 17 residues. Germline V gene sequence: CDR1 LGHDT, CDR2 YNNKEL (reference sequence). The V gene end was trimmed by 2 bases and the J gene end by 3 bases; junction bases not matched to a gene: 9. The CDR3 region is CASSQKGPAGYTGELFF. Here the CDR3 DNA reads TGTGCCAGCAGCCAAAAGGGGCCAGCGGGGTACACCGGGGAGCTGTTTTTT.

The chain employs TRBV7-9 and TRBJ1-3; the D gene is possibly TRBD1 (6 bases). Germline CDR1 and CDR2: SEHNR and FQNEAQ (reference sequence). The CDR3 length is 15 residues. Trimming removed 1 base from V and 4 bases from J, with 11 bases in between. CDR3 region: CASSLDLTGGNTIYF. CDR3 coding DNA: TGTGCCAGCAGCTTAGACCTCACAGGGGGAAACACCATATATTTT.